This T cell receptor (beta chain) was observed in a study of identical twins. This clonotype was seen just once. The antigen is undetermined. From germline, CDR1 is MNHEY and CDR2 SVGEGT. The CDR3 spans 15 residues. V was shortened by 2 bases and J by 2 bases, with 9 bases between the two germline ends. General study points: Interpretation of the results relied on cross-sectional statistical analysis and not on following the same donors.

MiXCR, applied by TCRdb to the 5' RACE reads, yields one record per CDR3 protein. The sample carries around 1.7 million distinct CDR3 sequences, 25% to 35% recorded once. The sequence was collected from a newborn girl in good health. The specimen sequenced was cord blood. The V gene is TRBV6-2 or TRBV6-3, the J gene TRBJ2-2; no reliable D call. DNA of the CDR3: TGTGCCAGCAGTTACACGGGTCTTAACACCGGGGAGCTGTTTTTT. It yields the protein CASSYTGLNTGELFF.